The subject of this entry is one TCR beta chain. This clonotype was seen only a few times. The antigen this receptor binds is unknown. No much larger clonotype is one base removed from it; base qualities were not supplied. The data derive from a study of T cell repertoires in cytomegalovirus infection (dated by TCRdb to about 2019). Context from the whole study: Donor HLA type was relevant to the analysis, as public TCR beta signatures indicated carriage of CMV infection together with the matching HLA type.

From its cysteine to its phenylalanine, the CDR3 spans 14 amino acids. Only the CDR3 DNA is retained, 42 bases long and in frame from the first base. V lost 3 bases and J lost 6 bases, and the count of bases not matched to a germline gene is 7. CDR1 and CDR2 are drawn from the germline V gene: LGHNA, YSLEER. What the work shows at the level of the full study, not this receptor alone: The ex vivo response was dominated by HLA-C-restricted CMV-specific TCR beta clonotypes, which also provided the single most frequent clonotype in two of eight donors. Cumulative frequency of public TCR beta family members discriminated carriers of CMV infection plus the relevant HLA type in this cohort and an independent roughly 340-donor cohort.

Sequenced on an Illumina HiSeq 1500. Using fastp at Q25 and MiXCR, TCRdb reprocessed the public reads and kept productive beta chains. Here each entry gathers all rows of one CDR3 protein and keeps the most common genes and DNA. Counted in this sample were a few hundred thousand distinct CDR3 sequences; approximately 9% of them appeared once. More than 13% of the sample lies in the top ten. In this chain, TRBV4-3 is recombined with TRBJ1-2; TRBD1 matches 7 bases in the middle. This TCR derives from a human donor in good health (CMV status not recorded). Some clones in this sample may be carry-over from other donors' samples. The sample consisted of PBMCs. The DNA reads TGCGCCAGCAGCCACACGACAGGGAGGGATGGCTACACCTTC. Its protein reads: CASSHTTGRDGYTF.